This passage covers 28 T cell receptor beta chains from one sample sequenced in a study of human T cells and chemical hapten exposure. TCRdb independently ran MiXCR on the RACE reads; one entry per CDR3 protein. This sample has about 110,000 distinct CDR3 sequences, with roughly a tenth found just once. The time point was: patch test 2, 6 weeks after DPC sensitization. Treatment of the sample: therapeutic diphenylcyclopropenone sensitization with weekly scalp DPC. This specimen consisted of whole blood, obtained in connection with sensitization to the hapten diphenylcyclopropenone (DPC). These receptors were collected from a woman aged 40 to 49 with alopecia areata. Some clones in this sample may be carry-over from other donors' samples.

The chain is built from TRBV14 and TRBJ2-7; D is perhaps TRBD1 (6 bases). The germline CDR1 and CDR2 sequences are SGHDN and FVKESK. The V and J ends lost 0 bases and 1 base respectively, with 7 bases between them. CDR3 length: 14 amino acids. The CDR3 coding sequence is TGTGCCAGCAGCCAAGAACAGGGTTCCTACGAGCAGTACTTC. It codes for CASSQEQGSYEQYF. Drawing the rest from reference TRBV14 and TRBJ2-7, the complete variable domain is EAGVTQFPSHSVIEKGQTVTLRCDPISGHDNLYWYRRVMGKEIKFLLHFVKESKQDESGMPNNRFLAERTGGTYSTLKVQPAELEDSGVYFCASSQEQGSYEQYFGPGTRLTVT.

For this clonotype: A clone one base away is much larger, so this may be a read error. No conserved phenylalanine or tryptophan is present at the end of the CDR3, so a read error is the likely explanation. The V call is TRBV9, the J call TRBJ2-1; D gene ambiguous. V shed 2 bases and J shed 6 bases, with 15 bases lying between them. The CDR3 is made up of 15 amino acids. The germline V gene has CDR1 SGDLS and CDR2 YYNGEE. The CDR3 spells CASSVYQTLPNEQFS. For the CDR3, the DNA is TGTGCCAGCAGCGTTTACCAGACCCTCCCCAATGAGCAGTTCTCC.

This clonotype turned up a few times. As DNA, the CDR3 is TGTGCCACCAGAGGCCAGGGCGAGGGTACCGGGGAGCTGTTTTTT. Translation: CATRGQGEGTGELFF. The chain combines TRBV24-1 with TRBJ2-2; the D call may be TRBD1 or TRBD2 (5 bases each). V was trimmed by 7 bases and J by 5 bases, leaving 16 bases between them. CDR1 and CDR2 (germline): KGHDR, SFDVKD. The CDR3 consists of 15 residues.

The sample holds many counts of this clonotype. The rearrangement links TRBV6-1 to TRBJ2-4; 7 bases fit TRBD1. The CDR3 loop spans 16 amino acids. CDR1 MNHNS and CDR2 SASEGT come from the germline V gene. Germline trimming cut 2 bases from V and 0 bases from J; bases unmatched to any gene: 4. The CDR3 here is CASSELGGLAKNIQYF. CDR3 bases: TGTGCCAGCAGTGAATTAGGGGGCCTAGCCAAAAACATTCAGTACTTC.

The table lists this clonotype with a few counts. CDR3 nucleotides: TGTGCCAGCAGTTACTCGGGGCAGGAACCCTACGAGCAGTACTTC. This translates into CASSYSGQEPYEQYF. This chain uses TRBV6-5 with TRBJ2-7; D possibly corresponds to TRBD1 (5 bases). From germline, CDR1 is MNHEY and CDR2 SVGAGI. Trimming shortened V by 0 bases and J by 2 bases, and 11 bases separated the two germline ends. The CDR3 extends over 15 amino acids.

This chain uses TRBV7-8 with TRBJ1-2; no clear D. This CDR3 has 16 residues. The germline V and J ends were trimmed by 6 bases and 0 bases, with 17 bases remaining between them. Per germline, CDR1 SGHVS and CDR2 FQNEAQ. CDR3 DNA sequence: TGTGCCAGCAGTCGAGCGAGATTACTAGCTAACTATGGCTACACCTTC. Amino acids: CASSRARLLANYGYTF.

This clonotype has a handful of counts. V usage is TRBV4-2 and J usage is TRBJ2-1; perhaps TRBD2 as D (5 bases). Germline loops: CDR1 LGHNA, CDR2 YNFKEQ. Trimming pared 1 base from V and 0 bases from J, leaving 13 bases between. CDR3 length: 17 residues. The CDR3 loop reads CASSQGLSGSSYNEQFF. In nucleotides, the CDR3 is TGTGCCAGCAGCCAAGGTCTGAGCGGCAGCTCCTACAATGAGCAGTTCTTC.

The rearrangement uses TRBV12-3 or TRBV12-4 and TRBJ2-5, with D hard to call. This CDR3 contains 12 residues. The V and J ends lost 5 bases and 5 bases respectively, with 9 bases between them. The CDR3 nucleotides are TGTGCCAGCAGTCCACAATTTGAGACCCAGTACTTC. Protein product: CASSPQFETQYF.

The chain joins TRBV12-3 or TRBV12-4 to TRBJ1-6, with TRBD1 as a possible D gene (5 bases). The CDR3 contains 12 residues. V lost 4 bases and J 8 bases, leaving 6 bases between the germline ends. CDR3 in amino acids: CASSWGDSPLHF. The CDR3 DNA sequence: TGTGCCAGCAGTTGGGGGGATTCACCCCTCCACTTT.

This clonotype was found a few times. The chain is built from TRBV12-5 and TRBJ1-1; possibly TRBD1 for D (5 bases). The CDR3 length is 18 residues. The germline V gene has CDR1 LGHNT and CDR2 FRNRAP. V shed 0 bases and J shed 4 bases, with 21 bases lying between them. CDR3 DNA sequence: TGTGCTAGTGGTTTGGTACAGAGGAGGACACTCGGGGGCACTGAAGCTTTCTTT. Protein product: CASGLVQRRTLGGTEAFF. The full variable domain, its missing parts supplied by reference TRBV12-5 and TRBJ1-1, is DARVTQTPRHKVTEMGQEVTMRCQPILGHNTVFWYRQTMMQGLELLAYFRNRAPLDDSGMPKDRFSAEMPDATLATLKIQPSEPRDSAVYFCASGLVQRRTLGGTEAFFGQGTRLTVV.

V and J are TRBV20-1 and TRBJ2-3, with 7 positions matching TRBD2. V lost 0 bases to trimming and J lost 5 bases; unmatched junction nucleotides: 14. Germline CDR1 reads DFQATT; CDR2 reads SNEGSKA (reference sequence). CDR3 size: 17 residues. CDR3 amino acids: CSARDPLEGGRGDTQYF. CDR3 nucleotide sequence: TGCAGTGCTAGAGACCCCCTGGAGGGCGGGAGAGGAGATACGCAGTATTTT.

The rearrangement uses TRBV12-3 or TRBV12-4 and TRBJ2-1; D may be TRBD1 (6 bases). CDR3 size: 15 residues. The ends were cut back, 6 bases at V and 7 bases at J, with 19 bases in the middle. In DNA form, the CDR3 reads TGTGCCAGCAGCCCAGCCGACAGGTTCCAGAATGAGCAGTTCTTC. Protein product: CASSPADRFQNEQFF.

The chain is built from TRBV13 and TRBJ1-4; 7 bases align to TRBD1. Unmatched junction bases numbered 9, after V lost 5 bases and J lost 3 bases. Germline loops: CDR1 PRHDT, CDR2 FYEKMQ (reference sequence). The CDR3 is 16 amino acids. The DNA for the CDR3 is TGTGCCAGCAGCCCTTCGTCCGGGACAGCTAATGAAAAACTGTTTTTT. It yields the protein CASSPSSGTANEKLFF.

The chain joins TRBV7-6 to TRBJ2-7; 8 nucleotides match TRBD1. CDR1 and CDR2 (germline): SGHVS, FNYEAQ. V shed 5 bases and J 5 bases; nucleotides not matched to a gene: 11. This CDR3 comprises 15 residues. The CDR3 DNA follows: TGTGCCAGCAGCCTCCAGGAGACAGGGGTCCACGAGCAGTACTTC. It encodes CASSLQETGVHEQYF. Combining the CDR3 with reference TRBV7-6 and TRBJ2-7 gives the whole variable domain GAGVSQSPRYKVTKRGQDVALRCDPISGHVSLYWYRQALGQGPEFLTYFNYEAQQDKSGLPNDRFSAERPEGSISTLTIQRTEQRDSAMYRCASSLQETGVHEQYFGPGTRLTVT.

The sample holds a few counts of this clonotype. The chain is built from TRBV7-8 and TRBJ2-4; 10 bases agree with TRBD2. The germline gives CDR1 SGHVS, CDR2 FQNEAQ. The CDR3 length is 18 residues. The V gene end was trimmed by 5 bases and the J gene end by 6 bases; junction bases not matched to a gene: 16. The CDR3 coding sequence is TGTGCCAGCAGCCAAGGAATGCTAGCGGGGGATCGGAGAAACATTCAGTACTTC. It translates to CASSQGMLAGDRRNIQYF.

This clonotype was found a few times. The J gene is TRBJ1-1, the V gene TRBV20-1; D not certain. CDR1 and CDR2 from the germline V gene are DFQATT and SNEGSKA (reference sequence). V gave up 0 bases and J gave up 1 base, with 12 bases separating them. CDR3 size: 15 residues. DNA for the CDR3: TGCAGTGCTAGAGATCCGGAGGCTAAGAACACTGAAGCTTTCTTT. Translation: CSARDPEAKNTEAFF.

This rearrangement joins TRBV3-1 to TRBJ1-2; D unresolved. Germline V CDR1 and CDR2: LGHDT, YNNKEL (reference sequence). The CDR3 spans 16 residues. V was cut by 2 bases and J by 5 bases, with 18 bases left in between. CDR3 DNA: TGTGCCAGCAGCCAAACTGAAATGGCTTCGCTTTATGGCTACACCTTC. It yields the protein CASSQTEMASLYGYTF. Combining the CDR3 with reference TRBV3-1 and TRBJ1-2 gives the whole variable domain DTAVSQTPKYLVTQMGNDKSIKCEQNLGHDTMYWYKQDSKKFLKIMFSYNNKELIINETVPNRFSPKSPDKAHLNLHINSLELGDSAVYFCASSQTEMASLYGYTFGSGTRLTVV.

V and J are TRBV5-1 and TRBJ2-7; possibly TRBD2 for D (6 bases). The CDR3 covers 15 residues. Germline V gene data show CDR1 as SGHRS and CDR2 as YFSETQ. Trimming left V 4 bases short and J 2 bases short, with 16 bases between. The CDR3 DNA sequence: TGCGCCAGCAGCCGTGAACTAGCCTCAACCTACGAGCAGTACTTC. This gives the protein CASSRELASTYEQYF. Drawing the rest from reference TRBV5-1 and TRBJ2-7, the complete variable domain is KAGVTQTPRYLIKTRGQQVTLSCSPISGHRSVSWYQQTPGQGLQFLFEYFSETQRNKGNFPGRFSGRQFSNSRSEMNVSTLELGDSALYLCASSRELASTYEQYFGPGTRLTVT.

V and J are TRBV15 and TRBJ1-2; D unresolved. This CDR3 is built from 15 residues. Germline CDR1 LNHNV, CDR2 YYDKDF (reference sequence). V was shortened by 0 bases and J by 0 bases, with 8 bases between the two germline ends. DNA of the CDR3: TGTGCCACCAGCAGAGATCCCCAAGCTAACTATGGCTACACCTTC. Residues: CATSRDPQANYGYTF.

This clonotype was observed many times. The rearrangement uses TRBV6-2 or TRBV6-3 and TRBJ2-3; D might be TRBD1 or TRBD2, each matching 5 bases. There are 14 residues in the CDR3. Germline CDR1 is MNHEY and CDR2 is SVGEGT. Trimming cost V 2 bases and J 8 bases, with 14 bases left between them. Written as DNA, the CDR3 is TGTGCCAGCAGTTACACCAACCTGGGGGTTACGCAGTATTTT. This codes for CASSYTNLGVTQYF.

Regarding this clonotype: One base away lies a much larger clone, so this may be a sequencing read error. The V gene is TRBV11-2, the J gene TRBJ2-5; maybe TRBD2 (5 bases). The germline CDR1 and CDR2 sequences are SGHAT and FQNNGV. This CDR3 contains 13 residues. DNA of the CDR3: TGTGTCAGCAGCCGGGGATCTACGGAGACCCAGTACTTC. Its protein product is CVSSRGSTETQYF.

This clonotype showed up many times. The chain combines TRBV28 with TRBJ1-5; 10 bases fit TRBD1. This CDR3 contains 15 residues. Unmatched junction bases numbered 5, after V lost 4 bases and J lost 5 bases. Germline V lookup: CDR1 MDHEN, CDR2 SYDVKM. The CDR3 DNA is TGTGCCAGCAGTTCGGGACAGGGGTCCTATCAGCCCCAGCATTTT. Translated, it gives CASSSGQGSYQPQHF.

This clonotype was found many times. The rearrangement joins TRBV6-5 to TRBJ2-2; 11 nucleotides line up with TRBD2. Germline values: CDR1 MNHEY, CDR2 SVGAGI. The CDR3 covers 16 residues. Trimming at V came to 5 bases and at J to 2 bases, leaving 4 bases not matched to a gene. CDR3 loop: CASSKLAGENTGELFF. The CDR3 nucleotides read TGTGCCAGCAGTAAACTAGCGGGGGAAAACACCGGGGAGCTGTTTTTT.

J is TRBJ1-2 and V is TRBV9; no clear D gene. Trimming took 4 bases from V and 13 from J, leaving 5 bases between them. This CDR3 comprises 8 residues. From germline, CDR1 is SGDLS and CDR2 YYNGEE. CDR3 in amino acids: CASSPSTF. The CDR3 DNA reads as TGTGCCAGCAGCCCAAGCACCTTC.

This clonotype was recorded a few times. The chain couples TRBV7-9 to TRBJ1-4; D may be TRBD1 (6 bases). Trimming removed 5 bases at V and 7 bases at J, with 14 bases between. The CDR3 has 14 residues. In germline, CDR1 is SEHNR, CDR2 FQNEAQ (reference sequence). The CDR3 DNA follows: TGTGCCAGCAGCCCCACAGGGCTCCGTGAAAAACTGTTTTTT. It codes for CASSPTGLREKLFF.

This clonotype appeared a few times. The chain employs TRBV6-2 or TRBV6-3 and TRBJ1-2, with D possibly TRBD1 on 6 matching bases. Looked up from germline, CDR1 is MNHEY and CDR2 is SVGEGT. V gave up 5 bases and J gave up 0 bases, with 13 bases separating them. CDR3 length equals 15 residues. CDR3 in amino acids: CASSVDRRSNYGYTF. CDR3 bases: TGTGCCAGCAGTGTAGACAGGAGGTCTAACTATGGCTACACCTTC.

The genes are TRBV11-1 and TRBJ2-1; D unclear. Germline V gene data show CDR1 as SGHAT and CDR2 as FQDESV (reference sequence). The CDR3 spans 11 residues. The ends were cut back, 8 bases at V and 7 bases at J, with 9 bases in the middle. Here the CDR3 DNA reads TGTGCCAGCCGTGCGTCTAATGAGCAGTTCTTC. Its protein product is CASRASNEQFF.

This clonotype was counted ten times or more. The DNA of the CDR3 is TGTGCCAGCTCACAGGGGAATAGCGTGAACACTGAAGCTTTCTTT. This encodes CASSQGNSVNTEAFF. This rearrangement joins TRBV18 to TRBJ1-1; a weak D match, TRBD1 (5 bases). V was pared by 4 bases and J by 0 bases, with 12 bases between. In germline, CDR1 is KGHSH, CDR2 LQKENI. This CDR3 contains 15 residues.